A single sample gave rise to the 20 T cell receptor beta chains below, sequenced in a study of monozygotic twins with inflammatory bowel disease. TCRdb processed the 5' RACE reads again and assigns one entry to each CDR3 protein, with no DNA. Its listing shows about 160,000 distinct CDR3 sequences. Input material: blood. These receptors were obtained from a human donor with ulcerative colitis or Crohn's disease, or a healthy co-twin of an affected twin (not recorded which).

This chain links TRBV25-1 with TRBJ1-5. This CDR3 comprises 13 residues. Germline V gives CDR1 MGHDK, CDR2 SYGVNS. CDR3 loop: CASSGSPGQPQHF.

This chain connects TRBV7-8 to TRBJ2-1; there is no DNA to check the TCRdb D call of TRBD1. The CDR3 length is 16 residues. CDR1 SGHVS and CDR2 FQNEAQ come from the germline V gene. The CDR3 loop reads CASSLGDTSSYNEQFF.

This sequence joins TRBV10-3 and TRBJ2-7; the TCRdb call, TRBD1, lacks DNA for checking. Germline V gene data show CDR1 as ENHRY and CDR2 as SYGVKD. This CDR3 is built from 13 residues. This CDR3 is CAISKRERGEQYF.

The V gene is TRBV6-1, the J gene TRBJ2-3; TCRdb names TRBD2, which stays unverified in the absence of DNA. Germline V gives CDR1 MNHNS, CDR2 SASEGT. The CDR3 sequence is 14 residues long. This chain's CDR3 is CASRGVASTDTQYF.

The rearrangement links TRBV29-1 to TRBJ1-2. This CDR3 spans 13 amino acids. CDR1 SQVTM and CDR2 ANQGSEA come from the germline V gene. This CDR3 reads CSVDRTEQRGYTF.

This chain uses TRBV12-3 or TRBV12-4 with TRBJ2-1; lacking DNA, the TRBD2 call made by TCRdb goes unchecked. There are 16 residues in the CDR3. This CDR3 reads CASSFLRGRLYNEQFF.

The chain carries TRBV10-3 and TRBJ2-5; TCRdb's assignment of TRBD1 cannot be checked, as there is no DNA. Germline CDR1 and CDR2: ENHRY and SYGVKD. The CDR3 is made up of 14 amino acids. The CDR3 here is CAVRPGTSQETQYF.

V usage is TRBV20-1 and J usage is TRBJ2-1; TCRdb reports TRBD1, a call that lacks DNA to check it against. Germline V gene lookup returns CDR1 DFQATT and CDR2 SNEGSKA (reference sequence). The CDR3 has 18 residues. CDR3 region: CSAPIRGRRESSYNEQFF.

The chain recombines TRBV6-5 with TRBJ2-2; TCRdb returns TRBD2, unconfirmable since there is no DNA. Germline values: CDR1 MNHEY, CDR2 SVGAGI. This CDR3 comprises 18 residues. This CDR3 reads CASSFSGGLFSNTGELFF.

The chain joins TRBV5-1 to TRBJ2-1; lacking DNA, the TRBD2 call made by TCRdb goes unchecked. The length of the CDR3 is 15 residues. The germline CDR1 and CDR2 sequences are SGHRS and YFSETQ. This chain's CDR3 is CASSSSGRAANEQFF.

The chain has TRBV20-1 and TRBJ1-1; TCRdb indicates TRBD1, and absent DNA this call remains unverified. Germline values: CDR1 DFQATT, CDR2 SNEGSKA (reference sequence). This CDR3 spans 14 amino acids. The CDR3 sequence is CSASSGTGFTEAFF.

The chain joins TRBV5-1 to TRBJ2-4. The CDR3 runs 14 residues. Germline CDR1 reads SGHRS; CDR2 reads YFSETQ. This chain's CDR3 is CASSLELAKNIQYF.

This chain links TRBV28 with TRBJ2-3. The CDR3 is 13 amino acids. Germline-derived CDR1 and CDR2 are MDHEN and SYDVKM. The CDR3 region is CASSPAGTDTQYF.

The genes are TRBV9 and TRBJ2-1; TCRdb's D gene call, TRBD1, goes unchecked for lack of DNA. In germline, CDR1 is SGDLS, CDR2 YYNGEE. CDR3 length: 16 residues. The chain's CDR3 is CASSSGTLGSYNEQFF.

J is TRBJ2-1 and V is TRBV20-1; no DNA is available, so the TRBD1 call from TCRdb remains unchecked. CDR1 is DFQATT, CDR2 SNEGSKA, per germline (reference sequence). CDR3 size: 11 residues. CDR3 residues: CSATTGGEQFF.

The V gene is TRBV29-1, the J gene TRBJ2-7; with no DNA, the TCRdb D assignment of TRBD2 cannot be verified. The CDR3 extends over 11 amino acids. Germline V gene sequence: CDR1 SQVTM, CDR2 ANQGSEA. The CDR3 reads CSVAGTYEQYF.

The chain couples TRBV7-9 to TRBJ2-5. CDR3 length: 16 residues. Germline CDR1 and CDR2: SEHNR and FQNEAQ (reference sequence). The CDR3 here is CASSLGFLRIQETQYF.

The rearrangement uses TRBV4-2 and TRBJ2-1; TCRdb designates TRBD2, a call that cannot be tested without DNA. The CDR3 totals 19 residues. Germline assignment: CDR1 LGHNA and CDR2 YNFKEQ. The CDR3 here is CASRRNGTSGRGTYNEQFF.

The chain carries TRBV19 and TRBJ1-2; TCRdb reports TRBD1, a call that lacks DNA to check it against. The CDR3 is 14 residues long. CDR1 LNHDA and CDR2 SQIVND come from the germline V gene (reference sequence). CDR3 protein: CASSNRGKTYGYTF.

This sequence joins TRBV5-1 and TRBJ1-2; TCRdb selects TRBD1, and the lack of DNA leaves this call unchecked. There are 18 residues in the CDR3. CDR1 is SGHRS, CDR2 YFSETQ, per germline. The CDR3 sequence is CASSQPSFPGQTNYGYTF.